This entry lists 4 T cell receptor beta chains sequenced from one sample in a study of blood T cell repertoires in COVID-19. The table came from immunoSEQ multiplex PCR; TCRdb's copy has only in-frame clones and leaves some out. There are around 260,000 clones in the sample; more than 85% occur only once, and just over 2.5% lies in the top ten. Sequencing was done on a sample of peripheral blood. Every receptor here comes from a young adult with COVID-19, enrolled during active disease.

Of note for this clone: Mismatch with germline at one junction end may stem from a read error. This rearrangement joins TRBV29-1 to TRBJ2-3; 7 bases agree with TRBD2. This CDR3 has 13 amino acids. Germline loops: CDR1 SQVTM, CDR2 ANQGSEA. The CDR3 region is CSVEGTNTDTQYF. DNA for the CDR3: TGTAGCGTTGAAGGGACTAACACAGATACGCAGTATTTT.

The rearrangement uses TRBV29-1 and TRBJ2-1, with 12 bases aligning to TRBD1. The CDR3 is 13 residues long. Germline CDR1 is SQVTM and CDR2 is ANQGSEA. V gave up 7 bases and J gave up 9 bases; unmatched junction bases: 7. The CDR3 coding sequence is TGCAGCGCACGGGACAGGGGGCAACGTGAGCAGTTCTTC. It specifies CSARDRGQREQFF.

The rearrangement joins TRBV5-4 to TRBJ1-4, with 7 bases that match TRBD1. The CDR3 extends over 14 amino acids. J lost 8 bases, V lost 0 bases, and 4 bases had no gene match. Germline CDR1 is SGHNT and CDR2 is YYREEE (reference sequence). In DNA form, the CDR3 reads TGTGCCAGCAGCTTGGATGGGACAGACGAAAAACTGTTTTTT. It specifies CASSLDGTDEKLFF.

In nucleotides, the CDR3 is TGCGCCACCGGGCTAGCGGGAGGCGGCACCGGGGAGCTGTTTTTT. Its translation: CATGLAGGGTGELFF. This rearrangement joins TRBV5-1 to TRBJ2-2, with 11 nucleotides matching TRBD2. J was trimmed by 4 bases and V by 9 bases; bases with no gene match: 8. Germline V gives CDR1 SGHRS, CDR2 YFSETQ. CDR3 size: 15 residues.